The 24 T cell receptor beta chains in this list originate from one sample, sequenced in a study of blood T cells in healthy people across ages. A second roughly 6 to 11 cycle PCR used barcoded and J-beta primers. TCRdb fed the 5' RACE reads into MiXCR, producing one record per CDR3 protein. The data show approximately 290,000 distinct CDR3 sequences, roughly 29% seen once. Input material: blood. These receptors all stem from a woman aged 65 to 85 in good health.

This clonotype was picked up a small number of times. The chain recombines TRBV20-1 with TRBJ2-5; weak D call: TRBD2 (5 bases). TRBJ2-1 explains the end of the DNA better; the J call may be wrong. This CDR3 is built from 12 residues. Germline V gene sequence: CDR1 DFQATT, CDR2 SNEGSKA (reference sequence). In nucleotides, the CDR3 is TGCAGTGCTAGAGAGGCGAGGGATGAGCAGTTCTTC. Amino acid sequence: CSAREARDEQFF.

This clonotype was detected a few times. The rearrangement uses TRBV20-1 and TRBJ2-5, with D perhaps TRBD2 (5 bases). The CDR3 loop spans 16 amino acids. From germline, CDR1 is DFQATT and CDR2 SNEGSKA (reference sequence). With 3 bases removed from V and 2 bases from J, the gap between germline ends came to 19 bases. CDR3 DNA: TGCAGTGCTAGCTCCCCTCTCCGGGGAGATCAAGAGACCCAGTACTTC. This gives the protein CSASSPLRGDQETQYF.

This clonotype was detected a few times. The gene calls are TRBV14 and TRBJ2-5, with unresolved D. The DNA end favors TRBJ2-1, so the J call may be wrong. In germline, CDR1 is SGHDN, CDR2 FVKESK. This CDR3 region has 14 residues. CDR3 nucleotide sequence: TGTGCCAGCAGCCAATCGCATGCCTACAATGAGCAGTTCTTC. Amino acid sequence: CASSQSHAYNEQFF.

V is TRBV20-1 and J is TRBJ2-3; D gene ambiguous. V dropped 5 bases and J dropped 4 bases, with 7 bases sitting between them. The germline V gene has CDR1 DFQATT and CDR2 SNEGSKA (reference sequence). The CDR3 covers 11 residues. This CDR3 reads CSAPRADTQYF. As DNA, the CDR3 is TGCAGTGCTCCCCGGGCAGATACGCAGTATTTT.

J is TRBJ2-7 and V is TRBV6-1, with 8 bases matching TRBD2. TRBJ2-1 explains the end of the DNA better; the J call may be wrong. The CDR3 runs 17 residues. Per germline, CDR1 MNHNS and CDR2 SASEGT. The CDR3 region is CASSEQWSGGARNEQFF. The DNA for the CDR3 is TGTGCCAGCAGTGAGCAATGGTCGGGAGGGGCCCGCAATGAGCAGTTCTTC.

The DNA for the CDR3 is TGTGCCAGCAGCTTCGGTAGAGGTCGGGGCAATGAGCAGTTCTTC. Amino acid sequence: CASSFGRGRGNEQFF. This sequence joins TRBV11-2 and TRBJ2-1, with D possibly TRBD2 on 5 matching bases. V lost 3 bases and J 6 bases, leaving 15 bases between the germline ends. The germline V gene has CDR1 SGHAT and CDR2 FQNNGV. This CDR3 has 15 amino acids.

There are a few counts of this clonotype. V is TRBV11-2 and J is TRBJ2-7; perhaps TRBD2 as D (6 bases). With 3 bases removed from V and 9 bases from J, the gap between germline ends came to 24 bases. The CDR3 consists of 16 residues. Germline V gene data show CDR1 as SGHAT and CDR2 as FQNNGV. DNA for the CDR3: TGTGCCAGCAGCTTCCCCGGCACCGGCGGGGCCCTAAGGCAGTACTTC. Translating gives CASSFPGTGGALRQYF. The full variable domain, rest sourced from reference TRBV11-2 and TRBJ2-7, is EAGVAQSPRYKIIEKRQSVAFWCNPISGHATLYWYQQILGQGPKLLIQFQNNGVVDDSQLPKDRFSAERLKGVDSTLKIQPAKLEDSAVYLCASSFPGTGGALRQYFGPGTRLTVT.

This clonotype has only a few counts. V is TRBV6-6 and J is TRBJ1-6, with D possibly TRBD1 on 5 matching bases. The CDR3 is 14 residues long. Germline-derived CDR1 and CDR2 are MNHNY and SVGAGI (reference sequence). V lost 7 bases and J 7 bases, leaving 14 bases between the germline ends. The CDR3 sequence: CASTPVQGNSPLHF. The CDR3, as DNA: TGTGCCAGCACCCCGGTTCAGGGCAATTCACCCCTCCACTTT.

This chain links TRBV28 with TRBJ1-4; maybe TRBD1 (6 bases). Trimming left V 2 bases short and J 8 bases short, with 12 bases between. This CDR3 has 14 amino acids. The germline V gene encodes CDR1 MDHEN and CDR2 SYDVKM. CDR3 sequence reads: CASSLRGTDEKLFF. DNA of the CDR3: TGTGCCAGCAGTTTAAGGGGGACCGACGAAAAACTGTTTTTT.

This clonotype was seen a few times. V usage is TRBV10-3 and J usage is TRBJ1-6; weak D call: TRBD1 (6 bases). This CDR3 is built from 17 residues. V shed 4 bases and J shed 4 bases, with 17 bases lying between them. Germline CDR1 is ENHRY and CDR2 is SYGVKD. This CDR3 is CAISAKGTPGYNSPLHF. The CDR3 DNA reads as TGTGCCATCAGTGCTAAGGGGACACCGGGTTATAATTCACCCCTCCACTTT.

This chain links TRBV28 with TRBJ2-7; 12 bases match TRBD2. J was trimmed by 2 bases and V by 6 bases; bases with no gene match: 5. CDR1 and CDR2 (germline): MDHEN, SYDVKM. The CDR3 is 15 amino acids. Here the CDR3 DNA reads TGTGCCAGCAGACCTACTAGCGGGGGGACCTACGAGCAGTACTTC. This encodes CASRPTSGGTYEQYF.

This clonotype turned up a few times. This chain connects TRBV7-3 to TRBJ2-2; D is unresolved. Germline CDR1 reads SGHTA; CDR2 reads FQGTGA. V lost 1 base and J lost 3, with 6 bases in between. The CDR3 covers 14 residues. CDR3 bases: TGTGCCAGCAGCTTAAATGGGGACACCGGGGAGCTGTTTTTT. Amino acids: CASSLNGDTGELFF.

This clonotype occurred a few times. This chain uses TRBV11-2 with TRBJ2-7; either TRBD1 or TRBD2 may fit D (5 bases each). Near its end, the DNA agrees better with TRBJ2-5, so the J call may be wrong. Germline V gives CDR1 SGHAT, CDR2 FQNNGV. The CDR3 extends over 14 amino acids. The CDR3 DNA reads TGTGCCAGCAGCTTCCGGGACGGTGCGGAGACCCAGTACTTC. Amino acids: CASSFRDGAETQYF.

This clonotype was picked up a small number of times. The CDR3 DNA reads as TGTGCCAGCAGTCCCTTTGGACAGGGACGCTCCTACGAGCAGTACTTC. It encodes CASSPFGQGRSYEQYF. V is TRBV28 and J is TRBJ2-5; the match to TRBD1 covers 8 bases. The assigned J gene may be wrong: the sequence end matches TRBJ2-7 better. The CDR3 has 16 residues. Germline CDR1 MDHEN, CDR2 SYDVKM.

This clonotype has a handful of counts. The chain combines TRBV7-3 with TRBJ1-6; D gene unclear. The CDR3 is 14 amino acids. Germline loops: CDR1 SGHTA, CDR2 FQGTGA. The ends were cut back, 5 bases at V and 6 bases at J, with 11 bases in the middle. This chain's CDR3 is CASSPRATNSPLHF. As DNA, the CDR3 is TGTGCCAGCAGCCCCCGCGCCACTAATTCACCCCTCCACTTT.

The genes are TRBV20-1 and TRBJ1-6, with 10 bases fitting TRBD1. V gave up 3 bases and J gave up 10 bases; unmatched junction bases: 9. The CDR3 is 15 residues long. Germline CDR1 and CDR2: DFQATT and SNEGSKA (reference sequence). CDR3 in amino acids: CSARPPGQGQSPLHF. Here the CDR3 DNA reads TGCAGTGCTAGGCCCCCGGGACAGGGGCAATCACCCCTCCACTTT.

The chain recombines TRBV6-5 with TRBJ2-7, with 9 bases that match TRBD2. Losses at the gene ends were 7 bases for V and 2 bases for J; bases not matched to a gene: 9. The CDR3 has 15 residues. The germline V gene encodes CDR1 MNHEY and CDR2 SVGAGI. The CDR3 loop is CASTGGGETTYEQYF. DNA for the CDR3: TGTGCCAGCACCGGCGGGGGGGAAACAACCTACGAGCAGTACTTC.

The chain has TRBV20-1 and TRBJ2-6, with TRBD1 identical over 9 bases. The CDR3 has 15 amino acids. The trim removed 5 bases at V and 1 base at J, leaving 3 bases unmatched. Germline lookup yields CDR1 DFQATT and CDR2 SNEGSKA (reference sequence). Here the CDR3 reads CSAPTGGSGANVLTF. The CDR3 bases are TGCAGTGCTCCGACAGGGGGATCTGGGGCCAACGTCCTGACTTTC.

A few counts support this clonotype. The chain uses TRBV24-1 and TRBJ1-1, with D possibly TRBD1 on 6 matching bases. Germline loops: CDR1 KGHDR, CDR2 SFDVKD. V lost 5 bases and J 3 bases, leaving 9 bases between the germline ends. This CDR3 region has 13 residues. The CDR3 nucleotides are TGTGCCACCAGTGGACAGGTGGACACTGAAGCTTTCTTT. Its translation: CATSGQVDTEAFF.

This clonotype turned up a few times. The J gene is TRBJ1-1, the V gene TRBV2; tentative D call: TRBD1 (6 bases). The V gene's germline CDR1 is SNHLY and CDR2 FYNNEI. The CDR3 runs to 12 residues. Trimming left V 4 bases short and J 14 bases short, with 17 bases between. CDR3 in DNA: TGTGCCAGCAGTGGGGACACTCCGGAGGGCTTCTTT. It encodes CASSGDTPEGFF.

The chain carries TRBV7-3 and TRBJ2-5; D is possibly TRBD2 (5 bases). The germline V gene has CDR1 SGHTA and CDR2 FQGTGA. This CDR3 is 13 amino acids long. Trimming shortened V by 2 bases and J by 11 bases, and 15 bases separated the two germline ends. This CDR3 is CASSLSLEGEQYF. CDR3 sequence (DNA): TGTGCCAGCAGCTTATCCCTTGAGGGAGAGCAGTACTTC. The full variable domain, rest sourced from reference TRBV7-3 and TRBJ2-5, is GAGVSQTPSNKVTEKGKYVELRCDPISGHTALYWYRQSLGQGPEFLIYFQGTGAADDSGLPNDRFFAVRPEGSVSTLKIQRTERGDSAVYLCASSLSLEGEQYFGPGTRLLVL.

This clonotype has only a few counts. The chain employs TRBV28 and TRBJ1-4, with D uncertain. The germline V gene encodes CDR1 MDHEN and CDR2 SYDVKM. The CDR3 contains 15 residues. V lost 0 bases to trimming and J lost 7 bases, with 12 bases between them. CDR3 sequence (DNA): TGTGCCAGCAGTTTATGGGAAGGTGGGCGTGAAAAACTGTTTTTT. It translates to CASSLWEGGREKLFF. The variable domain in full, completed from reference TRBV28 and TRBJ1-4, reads DVKVTQSSRYLVKRTGEKVFLECVQDMDHENMFWYRQDPGLGLRLIYFSYDVKMKEKGDIPEGYSVSREKKERFSLILESASTNQTSMYLCASSLWEGGREKLFFGSGTQLSVL.

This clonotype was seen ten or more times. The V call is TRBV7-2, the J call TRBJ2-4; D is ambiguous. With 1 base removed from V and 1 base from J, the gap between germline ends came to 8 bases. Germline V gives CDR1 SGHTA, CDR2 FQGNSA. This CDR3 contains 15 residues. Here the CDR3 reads CASSLEPRAKNIQYF. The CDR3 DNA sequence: TGTGCCAGCAGCTTAGAGCCACGGGCCAAAAACATTCAGTACTTC.

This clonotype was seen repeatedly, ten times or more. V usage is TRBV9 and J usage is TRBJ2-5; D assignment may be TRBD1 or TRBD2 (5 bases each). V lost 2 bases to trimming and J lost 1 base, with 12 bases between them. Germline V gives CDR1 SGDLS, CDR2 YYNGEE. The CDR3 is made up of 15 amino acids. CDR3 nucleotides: TGTGCCAGCAGCGTGGGGCGGGCTACCCAAGAGACCCAGTACTTC. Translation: CASSVGRATQETQYF.